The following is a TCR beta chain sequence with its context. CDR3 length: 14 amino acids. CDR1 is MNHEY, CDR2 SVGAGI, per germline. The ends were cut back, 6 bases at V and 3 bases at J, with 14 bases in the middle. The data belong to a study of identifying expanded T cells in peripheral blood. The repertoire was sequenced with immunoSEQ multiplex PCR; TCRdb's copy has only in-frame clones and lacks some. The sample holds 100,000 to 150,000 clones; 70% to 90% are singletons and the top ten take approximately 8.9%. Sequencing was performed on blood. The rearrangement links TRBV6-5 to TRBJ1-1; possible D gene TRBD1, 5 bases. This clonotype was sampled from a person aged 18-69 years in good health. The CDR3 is CASRSPRGDTEAFF. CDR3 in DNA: TGTGCCAGCAGAAGTCCACGGGGCGACACTGAAGCTTTCTTT.